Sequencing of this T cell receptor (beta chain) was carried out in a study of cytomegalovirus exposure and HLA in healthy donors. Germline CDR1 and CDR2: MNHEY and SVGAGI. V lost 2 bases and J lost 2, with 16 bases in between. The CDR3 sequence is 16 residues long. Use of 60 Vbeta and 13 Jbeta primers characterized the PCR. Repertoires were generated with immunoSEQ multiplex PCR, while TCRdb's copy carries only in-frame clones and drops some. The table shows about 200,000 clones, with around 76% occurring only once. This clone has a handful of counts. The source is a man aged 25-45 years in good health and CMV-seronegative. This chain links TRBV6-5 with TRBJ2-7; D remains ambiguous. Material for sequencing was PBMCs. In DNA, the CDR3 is TGTGCCAGCAGTTACCTGTCGCGGATTACCGCCTACGAGCAGTACTTC. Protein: CASSYLSRITAYEQYF.